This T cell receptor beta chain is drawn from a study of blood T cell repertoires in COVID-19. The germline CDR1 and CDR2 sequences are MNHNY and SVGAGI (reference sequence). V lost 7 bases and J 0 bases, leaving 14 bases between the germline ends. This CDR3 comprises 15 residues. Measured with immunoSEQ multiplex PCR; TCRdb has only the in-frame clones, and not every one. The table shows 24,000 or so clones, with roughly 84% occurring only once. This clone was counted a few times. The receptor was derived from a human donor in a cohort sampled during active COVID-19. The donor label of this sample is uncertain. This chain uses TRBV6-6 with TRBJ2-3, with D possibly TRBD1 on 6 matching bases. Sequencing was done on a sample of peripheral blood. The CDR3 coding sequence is TGTGCCAGCAAGGCCAGGGGATCTAGCACAGATACGCAGTATTTT. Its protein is CASKARGSSTDTQYF.